This T cell receptor (beta chain) was identified during a study of blood T cell repertoires in COVID-19. A Seattle source enrolled patients during active infection and followed them longitudinally. V lost 1 base and J lost 6; bases outside the gene matches: 2. This CDR3 is 14 amino acids long. From germline, CDR1 is SGHTA and CDR2 FQGTGA. Sequenced by immunoSEQ multiplex PCR; TCRdb stores in-frame clones only, minus some. The repertoire holds about 250,000 clones, with around 85% as singletons. The source of this sequence is a human donor with COVID-19, enrolled during active disease. The donor label of this sample is uncertain. The material sequenced was peripheral blood. V is TRBV7-3 and J is TRBJ1-4; 7 nucleotides agree with TRBD1. CDR3 residues: CASSLNRGDEKLFF. CDR3 sequence (DNA): TGTGCCAGCAGCTTAAACAGGGGAGATGAAAAACTGTTTTTT. The full variable domain, completed using reference TRBV7-3 and TRBJ1-4, is GAGVSQTPSNKVTEKGKYVELRCDPISGHTALYWYRQSLGQGPEFLIYFQGTGAADDSGLPNDRFFAVRPEGSVSTLKIQRTERGDSAVYLCASSLNRGDEKLFFGSGTQLSVL.